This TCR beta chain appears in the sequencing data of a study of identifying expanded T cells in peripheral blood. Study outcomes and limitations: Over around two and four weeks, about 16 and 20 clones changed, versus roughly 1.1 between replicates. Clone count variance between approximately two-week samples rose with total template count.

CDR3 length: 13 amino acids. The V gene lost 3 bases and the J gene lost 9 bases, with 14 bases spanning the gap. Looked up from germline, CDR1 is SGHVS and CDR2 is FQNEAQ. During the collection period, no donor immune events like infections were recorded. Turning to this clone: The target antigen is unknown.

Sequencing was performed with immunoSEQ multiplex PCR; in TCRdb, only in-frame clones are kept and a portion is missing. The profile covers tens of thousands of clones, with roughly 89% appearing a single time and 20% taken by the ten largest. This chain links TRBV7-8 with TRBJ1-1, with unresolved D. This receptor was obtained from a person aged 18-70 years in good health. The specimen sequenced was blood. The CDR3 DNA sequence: TGTGCCAGCAGCTTTACGGAGGATAGTAAAGCTTTCTTT. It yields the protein CASSFTEDSKAFF. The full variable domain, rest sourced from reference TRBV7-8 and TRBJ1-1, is GAGVSQSPRYKVAKRGQDVALRCDPISGHVSLFWYQQALGQGPEFLTYFQNEAQLDKSGLPSDRFFAERPEGSVSTLKIQRTQQEDSAVYLCASSFTEDSKAFFGQGTRLTVV.